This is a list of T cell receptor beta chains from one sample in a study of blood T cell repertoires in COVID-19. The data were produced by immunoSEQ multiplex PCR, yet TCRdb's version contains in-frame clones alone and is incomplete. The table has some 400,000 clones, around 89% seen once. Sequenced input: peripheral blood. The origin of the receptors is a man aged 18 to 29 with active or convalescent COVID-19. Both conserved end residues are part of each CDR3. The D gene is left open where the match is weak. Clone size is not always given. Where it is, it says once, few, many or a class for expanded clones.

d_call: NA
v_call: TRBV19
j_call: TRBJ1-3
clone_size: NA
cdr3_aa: CASSSPYSGNTIYF
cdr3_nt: TGTGCCAGTAGTTCCCCGTACTCTGGAAACACCATATATTTT

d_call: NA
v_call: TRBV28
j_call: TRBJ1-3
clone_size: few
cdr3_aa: CASSIGGDGNTIYF
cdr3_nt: TGTGCCAGCAGCATCGGGGGAGACGGAAACACCATATATTTT

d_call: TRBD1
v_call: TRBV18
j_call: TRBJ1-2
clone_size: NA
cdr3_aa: CASSPLSADRGGYTF
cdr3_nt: TGTGCCAGCTCACCATTATCGGCGGACAGGGGCGGCTACACCTTC

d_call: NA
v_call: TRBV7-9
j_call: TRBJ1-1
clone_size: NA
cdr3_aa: CASSPDLGGTEAFF
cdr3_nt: TGTGCCAGCAGCCCAGATTTAGGAGGGACTGAAGCTTTCTTT

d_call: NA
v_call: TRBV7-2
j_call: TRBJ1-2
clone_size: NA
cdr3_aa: CASSPQVALMEGYTF
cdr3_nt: TGTGCCAGCAGCCCACAGGTGGCTTTAATGGAGGGCTACACCTTC

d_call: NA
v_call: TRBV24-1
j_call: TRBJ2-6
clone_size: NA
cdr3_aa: CATSGVGANVLTF
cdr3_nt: TGTGCCACCAGTGGGGTAGGGGCCAACGTGCTGACTTTC

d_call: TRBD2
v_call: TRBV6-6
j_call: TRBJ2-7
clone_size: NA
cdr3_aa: CASDLAGARNEQYF
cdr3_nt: TGTGCCAGTGACCTAGCGGGAGCGAGGAACGAGCAGTACTTC

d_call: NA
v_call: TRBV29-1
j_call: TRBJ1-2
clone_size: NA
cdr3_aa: CSVEGWQGHYGYTF
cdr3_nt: TGCAGCGTTGAAGGTTGGCAGGGGCACTATGGCTACACCTTC

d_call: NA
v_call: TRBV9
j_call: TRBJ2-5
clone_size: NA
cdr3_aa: CASSGGNVETQYF
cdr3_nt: TGTGCCAGCAGTGGGGGCAATGTGGAGACCCAGTACTTC

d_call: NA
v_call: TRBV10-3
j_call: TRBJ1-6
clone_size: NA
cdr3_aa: CAISDRALRDSPLHF
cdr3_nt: TGTGCCATCAGTGACAGGGCTCTACGGGATTCACCCCTCCACTTT

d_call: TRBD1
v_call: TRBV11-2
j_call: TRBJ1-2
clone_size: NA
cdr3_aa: CASSLEGQGAEGYTF
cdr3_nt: TGTGCCAGCAGCTTAGAGGGACAGGGGGCGGAAGGCTACACCTTC

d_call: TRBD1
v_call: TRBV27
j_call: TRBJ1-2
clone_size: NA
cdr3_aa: CASSARQGTASGYTF
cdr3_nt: TGTGCCAGCAGTGCCCGACAGGGGACCGCCAGCGGCTACACCTTC

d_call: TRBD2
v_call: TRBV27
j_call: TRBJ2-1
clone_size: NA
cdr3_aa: CASSLRLAGSSYNEQFF
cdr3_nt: TGTGCCAGCAGTTTAAGGCTAGCGGGCAGCTCCTACAATGAGCAGTTCTTC

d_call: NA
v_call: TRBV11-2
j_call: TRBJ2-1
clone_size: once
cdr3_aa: CASSLAGAGLYNEQFF
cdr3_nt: TGTGCCAGCAGCTTGGCGGGGGCGGGACTATACAATGAGCAGTTCTTC

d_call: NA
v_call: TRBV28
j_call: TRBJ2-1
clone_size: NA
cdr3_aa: CASNMYNEQFF
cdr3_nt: TGTGCCAGCAACATGTACAATGAGCAGTTCTTC

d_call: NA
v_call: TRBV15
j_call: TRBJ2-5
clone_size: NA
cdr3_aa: CATSRDRGAKTQYF
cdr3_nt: TGTGCCACCAGCAGAGATCGCGGCGCCAAGACCCAGTACTTC

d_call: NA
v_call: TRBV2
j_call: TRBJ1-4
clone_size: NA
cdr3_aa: CASRSEVNNEKLFF
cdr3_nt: TGTGCCAGCAGATCGGAGGTGAATAATGAAAAACTGTTTTTT

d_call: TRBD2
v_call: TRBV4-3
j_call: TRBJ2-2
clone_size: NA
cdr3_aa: CASSPETSGSVDTGELFF
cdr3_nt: TGCGCCAGCAGCCCTGAGACTAGCGGGAGTGTCGACACCGGGGAGCTGTTTTTT

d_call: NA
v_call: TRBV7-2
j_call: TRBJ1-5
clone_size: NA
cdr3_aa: CASSIRGNQPQHF
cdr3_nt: TGTGCCAGCAGCATCAGGGGAAATCAGCCCCAGCATTTT

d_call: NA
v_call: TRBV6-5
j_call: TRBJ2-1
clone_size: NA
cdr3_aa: CASRDRSYNEQFF
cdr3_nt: TGTGCCAGCAGAGACAGGTCCTACAATGAGCAGTTCTTC

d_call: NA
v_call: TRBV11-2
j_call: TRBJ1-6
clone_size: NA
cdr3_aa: CASSLTGSGAPLHF
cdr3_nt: TGTGCCAGCAGCTTGACAGGCTCCGGAGCTCCCCTCCACTTT

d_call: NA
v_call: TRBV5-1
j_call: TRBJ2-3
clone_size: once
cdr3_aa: CASSAYRVTDTQYF
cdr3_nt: TGCGCCAGCAGCGCGTACAGGGTTACAGATACGCAGTATTTT

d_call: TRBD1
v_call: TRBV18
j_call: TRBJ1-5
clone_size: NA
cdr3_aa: CASSPKRTGLNQPQHF
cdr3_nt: TGTGCCAGCTCACCCAAGAGGACAGGCCTTAATCAGCCCCAGCATTTT

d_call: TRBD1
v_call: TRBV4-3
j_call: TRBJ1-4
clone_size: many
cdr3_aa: CASSPGQGGSEKLFF
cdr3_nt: TGCGCCAGCAGCCCCGGACAGGGCGGGAGTGAAAAACTGTTTTTT

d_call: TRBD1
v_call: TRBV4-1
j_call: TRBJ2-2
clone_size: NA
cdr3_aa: CASSQGQGAVTGELFF
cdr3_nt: TGCGCCAGCAGCCAAGGACAGGGGGCGGTAACCGGGGAGCTGTTTTTT

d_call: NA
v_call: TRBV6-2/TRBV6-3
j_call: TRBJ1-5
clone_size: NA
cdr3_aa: CASSYSSALGQNNQPQHF
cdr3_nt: TGTGCCAGCAGTTACTCATCCGCCCTCGGACAGAACAATCAGCCCCAGCATTTT

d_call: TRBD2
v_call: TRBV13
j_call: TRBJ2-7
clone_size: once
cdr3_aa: CASSATSGGAAPYEQYF
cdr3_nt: TGTGCCAGCAGCGCCACTAGCGGGGGGGCCGCTCCCTACGAGCAGTACTTC

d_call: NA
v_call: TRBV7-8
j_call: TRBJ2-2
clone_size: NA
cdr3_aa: CASSRASQITGELFF
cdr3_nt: TGTGCCAGCAGCCGAGCTAGCCAAATCACCGGGGAGCTGTTTTTT

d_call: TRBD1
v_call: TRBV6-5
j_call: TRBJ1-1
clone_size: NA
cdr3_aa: CASRDPGTGVGEAFF
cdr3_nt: TGTGCCAGCAGAGACCCCGGGACAGGGGTCGGGGAAGCTTTCTTT

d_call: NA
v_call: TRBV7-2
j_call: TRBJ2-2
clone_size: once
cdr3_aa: CASSSRRGNTGELFF
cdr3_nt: TGTGCCAGCAGCTCCCGGAGGGGGAACACCGGGGAGCTGTTTTTT

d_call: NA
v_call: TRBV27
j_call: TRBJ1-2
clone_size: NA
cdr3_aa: CASSFGAADYGYTF
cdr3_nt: TGTGCCAGCAGTTTCGGTGCGGCCGACTATGGCTACACCTTC

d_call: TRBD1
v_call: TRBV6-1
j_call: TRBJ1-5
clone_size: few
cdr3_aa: CASSEGQASTQPQHF
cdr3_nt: TGTGCCAGCAGTGAGGGACAGGCTAGCACTCAGCCCCAGCATTTT

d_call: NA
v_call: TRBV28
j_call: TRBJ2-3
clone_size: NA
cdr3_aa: CASWGGQGTDTQYF
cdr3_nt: TGTGCCAGCTGGGGGGGGCAGGGGACCGATACGCAGTATTTT

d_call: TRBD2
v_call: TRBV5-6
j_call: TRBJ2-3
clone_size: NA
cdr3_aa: CASSYASGSRTDTQYF
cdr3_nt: TGTGCCAGCAGCTACGCTAGCGGGAGTAGGACAGATACGCAGTATTTT

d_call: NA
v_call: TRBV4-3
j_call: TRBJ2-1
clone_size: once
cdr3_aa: CASSQAIGGDGDEQFF
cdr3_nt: TGCGCCAGCAGCCAAGCAATAGGGGGAGATGGAGATGAGCAGTTCTTC

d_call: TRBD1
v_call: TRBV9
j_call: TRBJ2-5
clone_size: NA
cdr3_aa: CASSVDRGSAKVTQYF
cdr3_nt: TGTGCCAGCAGCGTCGACAGGGGTTCGGCGAAGGTGACCCAGTACTTC

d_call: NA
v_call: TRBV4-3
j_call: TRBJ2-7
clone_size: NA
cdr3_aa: CASSQVVEDLYEQYF
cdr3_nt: TGCGCCAGCAGCCAAGTCGTGGAGGATCTCTACGAGCAGTACTTC

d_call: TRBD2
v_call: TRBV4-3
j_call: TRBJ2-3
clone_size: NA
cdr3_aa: CASSQAASGGTDTQYF
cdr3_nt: TGCGCCAGCAGCCAAGCGGCTAGCGGGGGCACAGATACGCAGTATTTT

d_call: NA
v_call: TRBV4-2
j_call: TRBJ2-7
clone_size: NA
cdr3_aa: CASSQDFQAYEQYF
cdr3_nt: TGTGCCAGCAGCCAAGATTTTCAGGCCTACGAGCAGTACTTC

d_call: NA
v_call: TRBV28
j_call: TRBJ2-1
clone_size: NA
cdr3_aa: CASNEQNREQFF
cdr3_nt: TGTGCCAGCAATGAGCAAAATCGGGAGCAGTTCTTC

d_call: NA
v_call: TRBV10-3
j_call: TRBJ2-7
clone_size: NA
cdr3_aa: CAISESYAAGAPYEQYF
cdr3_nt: TGTGCCATCAGTGAGTCGTACGCGGCAGGGGCCCCCTACGAGCAGTACTTC

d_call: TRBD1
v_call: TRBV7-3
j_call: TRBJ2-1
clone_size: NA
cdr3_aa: CASTLGEGGAYNEQFF
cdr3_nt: TGTGCCAGCACTTTAGGGGAAGGGGGCGCGTACAATGAGCAGTTCTTC

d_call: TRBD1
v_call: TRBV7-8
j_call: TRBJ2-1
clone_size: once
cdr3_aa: CASSPPKGQVNEQFF
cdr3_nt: TGTGCCAGCAGCCCCCCGAAGGGACAGGTCAATGAGCAGTTCTTC

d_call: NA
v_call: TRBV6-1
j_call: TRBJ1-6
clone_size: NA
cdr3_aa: CASSEVGSRVINSPLHF
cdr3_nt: TGTGCCAGCAGTGAAGTTGGCTCCAGGGTAATCAATTCACCCCTCCACTTT

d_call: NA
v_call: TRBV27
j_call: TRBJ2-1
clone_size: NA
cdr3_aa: CASSNRVVSYNEQFF
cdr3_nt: TGTGCCAGCAGTAACAGGGTAGTATCCTACAATGAGCAGTTCTTC

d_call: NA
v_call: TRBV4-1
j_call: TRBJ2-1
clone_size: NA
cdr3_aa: CASSHKSTEQFF
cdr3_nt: TGCGCCAGCAGCCACAAGTCGACAGAGCAGTTCTTC